Following are 3 T cell receptor beta chains from one sample sequenced in a study of PD-1 blockade in classical Hodgkin lymphoma (dated by TCRdb to 2018 to 2020). The time point label of this sample denotes: cycle 4 day 1 (C4D1), after more than five weeks of nivolumab. Every trial patient had relapsed after autologous stem cell transplantation, and cohorts A, B and C differed in prior brentuximab vedotin exposure. The library was generated by the immunoSEQ multiplex PCR assay. What TCRdb holds here is the immuneACCESS table cut down to in-frame rearrangements. Part of the clones is not present; checked against another copy, under half of the missing clones reflect an unresolved V gene, and the others are unexplained. The sample has roughly 50,000 clones on record, approximately 86% of them singletons. In total, the top ten clones hold 6% to 7.5% of the sample. Source: peripheral blood mononuclear cells (PBMCs), taken before the fourth cycle of nivolumab. These receptors were taken from a human donor with classical Hodgkin lymphoma.

The chain joins TRBV19 to TRBJ2-3, with 8 bases fitting TRBD2. The CDR3 runs to 14 residues. Looked up from germline, CDR1 is LNHDA and CDR2 is SQIVND (reference sequence). Trimming took 3 bases from V and 5 from J; bases not matched to a gene: 4. CDR3 sequence (DNA): TGTGCCAGTAGTATCGGACTAGCTCTAGATACGCAGTATTTT. Its translation: CASSIGLALDTQYF.

The chain is built from TRBV9 and TRBJ2-1, with 7 bases fitting TRBD1. The CDR3 runs 13 residues. Germline trimming cut 4 bases from V and 7 bases from J; bases unmatched to any gene: 5. Germline CDR1 SGDLS, CDR2 YYNGEE. CDR3 amino acids: CASSPRGQNEQFF. The CDR3 nucleotides are TGTGCCAGCAGCCCGAGGGGGCAGAATGAGCAGTTCTTC.

J is TRBJ1-5 and V is TRBV28; D might be TRBD1 (6 bases). V gave up 4 bases and J gave up 7 bases, with 20 bases separating them. CDR1 is MDHEN, CDR2 SYDVKM, per germline. This CDR3 region has 16 residues. The CDR3 sequence: CASSSSGGRPGQPQHF. CDR3 nucleotide sequence: TGTGCCAGCAGTTCCTCCGGGGGGCGCCCCGGCCAGCCCCAGCATTTT.